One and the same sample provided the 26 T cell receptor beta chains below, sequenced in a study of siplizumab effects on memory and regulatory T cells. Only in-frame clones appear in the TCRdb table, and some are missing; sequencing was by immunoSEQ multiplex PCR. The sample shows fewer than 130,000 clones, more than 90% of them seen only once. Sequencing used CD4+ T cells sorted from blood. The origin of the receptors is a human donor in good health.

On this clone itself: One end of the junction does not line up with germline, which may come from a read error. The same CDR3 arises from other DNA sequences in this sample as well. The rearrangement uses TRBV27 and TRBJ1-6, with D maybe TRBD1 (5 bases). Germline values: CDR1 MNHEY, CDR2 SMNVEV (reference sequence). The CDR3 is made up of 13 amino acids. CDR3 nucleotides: TGTGCCAGCAGTTTACAGGGCGCTTCACCCCTTCACTTT. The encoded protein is CASSLQGASPLHF.

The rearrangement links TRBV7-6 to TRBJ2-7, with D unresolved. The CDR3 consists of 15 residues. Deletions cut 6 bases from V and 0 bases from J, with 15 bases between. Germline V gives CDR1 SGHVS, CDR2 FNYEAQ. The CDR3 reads CASSLFASSSYEQYF. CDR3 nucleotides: TGTGCCAGCAGTCTTTTCGCGTCGAGCTCCTACGAGCAGTACTTC.

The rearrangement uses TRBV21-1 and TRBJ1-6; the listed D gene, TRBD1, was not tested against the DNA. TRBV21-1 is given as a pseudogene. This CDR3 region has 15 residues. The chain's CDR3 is CASSKGQGPNSPLHF. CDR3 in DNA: TGTGCCAGCAGCAAAGGGCAGGGCCCCAATTCACCCCTCCACTTT.

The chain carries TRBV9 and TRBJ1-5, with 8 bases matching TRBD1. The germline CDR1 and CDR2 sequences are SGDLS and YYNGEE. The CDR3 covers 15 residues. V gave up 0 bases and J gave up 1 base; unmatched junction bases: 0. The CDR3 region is CASSVGQGSNQPQHF. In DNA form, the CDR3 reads TGTGCCAGCAGCGTAGGACAGGGGAGCAATCAGCCCCAGCATTTT.

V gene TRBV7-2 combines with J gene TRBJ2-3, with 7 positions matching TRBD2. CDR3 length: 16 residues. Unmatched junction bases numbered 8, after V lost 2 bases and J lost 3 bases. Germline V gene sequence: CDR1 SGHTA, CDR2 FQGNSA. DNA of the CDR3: TGTGCCAGCAGCTTACGGGCGGGAGAAAGGACAGATACGCAGTATTTT. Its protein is CASSLRAGERTDTQYF.

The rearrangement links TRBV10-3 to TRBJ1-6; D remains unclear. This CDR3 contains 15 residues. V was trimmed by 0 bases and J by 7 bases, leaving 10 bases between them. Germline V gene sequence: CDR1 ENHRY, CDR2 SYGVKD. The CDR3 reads CAISESSSQNSPLHF. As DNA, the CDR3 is TGTGCCATCAGTGAGTCGAGCAGCCAAAATTCACCCCTCCACTTT.

The CDR3 DNA follows: TGTGCCAGCAGCTTAGTGGCAGGGGCGTCGTACACTGAAGCTTTCTTT. Translated, it gives CASSLVAGASYTEAFF. J is TRBJ1-1 and V is TRBV11-2, with D perhaps TRBD1 (6 bases). The CDR3 has 16 residues. Trimming shortened V by 1 base and J by 3 bases, and 15 bases separated the two germline ends. CDR1 is SGHAT, CDR2 FQNNGV, per germline. The complete variable domain, with remaining parts taken from reference TRBV11-2 and TRBJ1-1, reads EAGVAQSPRYKIIEKRQSVAFWCNPISGHATLYWYQQILGQGPKLLIQFQNNGVVDDSQLPKDRFSAERLKGVDSTLKIQPAKLEDSAVYLCASSLVAGASYTEAFFGQGTRLTVV.

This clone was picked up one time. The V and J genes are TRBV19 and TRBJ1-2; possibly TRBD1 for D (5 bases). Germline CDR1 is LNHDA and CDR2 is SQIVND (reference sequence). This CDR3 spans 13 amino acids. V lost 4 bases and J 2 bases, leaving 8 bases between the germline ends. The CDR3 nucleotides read TGTGCCAGTAGTAGGGACGGGAACTATGGCTACACCTTC. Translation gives CASSRDGNYGYTF.

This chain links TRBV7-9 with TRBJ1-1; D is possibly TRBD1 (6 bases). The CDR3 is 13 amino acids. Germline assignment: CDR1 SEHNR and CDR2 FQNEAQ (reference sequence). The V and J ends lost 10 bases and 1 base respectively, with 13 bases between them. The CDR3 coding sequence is TGTGCCACCTTACTGACAGGGAACACTGAAGCTTTCTTT. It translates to CATLLTGNTEAFF.

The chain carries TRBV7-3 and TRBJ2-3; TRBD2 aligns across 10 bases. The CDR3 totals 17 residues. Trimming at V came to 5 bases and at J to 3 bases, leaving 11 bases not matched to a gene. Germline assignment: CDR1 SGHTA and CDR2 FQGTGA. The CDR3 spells CASSQDLGTSVTDTQYF. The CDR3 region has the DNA TGTGCCAGCAGCCAAGATCTTGGGACTAGCGTAACAGATACGCAGTATTTT.

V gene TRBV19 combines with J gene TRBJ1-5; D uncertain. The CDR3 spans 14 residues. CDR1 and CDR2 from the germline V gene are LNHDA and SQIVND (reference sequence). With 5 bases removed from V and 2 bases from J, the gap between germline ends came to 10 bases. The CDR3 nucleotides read TGTGCCAGTAGTGTTGACGGAGGCAATCAGCCCCAGCATTTT. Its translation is CASSVDGGNQPQHF.

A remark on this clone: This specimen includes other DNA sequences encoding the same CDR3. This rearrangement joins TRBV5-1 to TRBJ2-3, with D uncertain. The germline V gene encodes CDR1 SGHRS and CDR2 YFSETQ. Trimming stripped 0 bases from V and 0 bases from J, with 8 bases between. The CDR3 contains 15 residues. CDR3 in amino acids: CASSLDGTSTDTQYF. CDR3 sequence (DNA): TGCGCCAGCAGCTTGGACGGAACTAGCACAGATACGCAGTATTTT.

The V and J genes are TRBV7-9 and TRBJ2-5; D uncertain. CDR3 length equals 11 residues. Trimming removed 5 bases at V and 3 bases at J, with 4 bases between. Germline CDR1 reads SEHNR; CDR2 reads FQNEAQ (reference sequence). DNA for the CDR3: TGTGCCAGCAGCCAAAAAGAGACCCAGTACTTC. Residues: CASSQKETQYF.

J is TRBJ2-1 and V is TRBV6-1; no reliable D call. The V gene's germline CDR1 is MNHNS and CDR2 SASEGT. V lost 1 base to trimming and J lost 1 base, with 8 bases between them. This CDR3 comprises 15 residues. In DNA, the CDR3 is TGTGCCAGCAGTGAAGACGTTGCATCCTACAATGAGCAGTTCTTC. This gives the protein CASSEDVASYNEQFF.

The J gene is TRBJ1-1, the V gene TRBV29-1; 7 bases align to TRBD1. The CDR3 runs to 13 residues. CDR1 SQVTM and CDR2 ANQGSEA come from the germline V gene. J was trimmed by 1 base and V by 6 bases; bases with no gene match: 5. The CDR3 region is CSVNYRGNTEAFF. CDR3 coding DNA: TGCAGCGTCAACTACAGGGGGAACACTGAAGCTTTCTTT.

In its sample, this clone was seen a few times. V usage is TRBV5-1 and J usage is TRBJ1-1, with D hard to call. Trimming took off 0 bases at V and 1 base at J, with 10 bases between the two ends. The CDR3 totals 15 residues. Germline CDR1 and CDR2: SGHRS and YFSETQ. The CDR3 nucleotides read TGCGCCAGCAGCTTGGGGTCAAGGCCGAACACTGAAGCTTTCTTT. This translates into CASSLGSRPNTEAFF. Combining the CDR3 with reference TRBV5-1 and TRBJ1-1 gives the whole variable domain KAGVTQTPRYLIKTRGQQVTLSCSPISGHRSVSWYQQTPGQGLQFLFEYFSETQRNKGNFPGRFSGRQFSNSRSEMNVSTLELGDSALYLCASSLGSRPNTEAFFGQGTRLTVV.

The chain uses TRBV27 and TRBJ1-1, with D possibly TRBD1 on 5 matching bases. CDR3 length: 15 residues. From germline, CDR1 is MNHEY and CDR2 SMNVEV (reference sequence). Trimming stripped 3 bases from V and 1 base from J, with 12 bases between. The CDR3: CASSFRAGGNTEAFF. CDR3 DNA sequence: TGTGCCAGCAGTTTTCGTGCGGGGGGGAACACTGAAGCTTTCTTT.

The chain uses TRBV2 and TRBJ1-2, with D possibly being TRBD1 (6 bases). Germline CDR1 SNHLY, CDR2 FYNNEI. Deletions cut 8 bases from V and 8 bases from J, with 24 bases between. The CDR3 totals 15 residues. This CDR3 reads CASQPPTGPISGYTF. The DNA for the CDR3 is TGTGCCAGCCAACCTCCTACAGGGCCCATCTCGGGCTACACCTTC.

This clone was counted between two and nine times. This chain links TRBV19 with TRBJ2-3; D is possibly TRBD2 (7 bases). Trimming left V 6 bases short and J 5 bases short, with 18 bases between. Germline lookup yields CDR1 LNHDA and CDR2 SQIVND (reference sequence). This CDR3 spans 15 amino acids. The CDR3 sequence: CASRRGGGGEDTQYF. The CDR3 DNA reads TGTGCCAGTAGGAGGGGGGGAGGAGGAGAAGATACGCAGTATTTT.

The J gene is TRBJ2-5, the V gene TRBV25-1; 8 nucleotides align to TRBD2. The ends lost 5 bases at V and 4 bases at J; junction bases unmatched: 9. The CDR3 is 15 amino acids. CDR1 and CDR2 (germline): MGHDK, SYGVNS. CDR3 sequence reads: CASSRAGGPGETQYF. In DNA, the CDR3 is TGTGCCAGCAGTCGGGCGGGGGGCCCCGGAGAGACCCAGTACTTC.

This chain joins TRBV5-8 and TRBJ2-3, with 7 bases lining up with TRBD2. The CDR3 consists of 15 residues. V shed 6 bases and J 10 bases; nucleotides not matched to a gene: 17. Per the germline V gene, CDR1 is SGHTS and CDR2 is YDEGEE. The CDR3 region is CASTRERGSGLPQYF. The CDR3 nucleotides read TGTGCCAGCACACGGGAGCGGGGTTCGGGTCTCCCGCAGTATTTT. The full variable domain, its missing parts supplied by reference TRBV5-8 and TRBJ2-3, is EAGVTQSPTHLIKTRGQQATLRCSPISGHTSVYWYQQALGLGLQFLLWYDEGEERNRGNFPPRFSGRQFPNYSSELNVNALELEDSALYLCASTRERGSGLPQYFGPGTRLTVL.

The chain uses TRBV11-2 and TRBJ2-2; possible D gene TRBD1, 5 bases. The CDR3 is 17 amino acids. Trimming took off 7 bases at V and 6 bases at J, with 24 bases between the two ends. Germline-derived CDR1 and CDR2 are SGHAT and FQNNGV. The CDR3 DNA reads TGTGCCAGCACCCGCCGTACAGGTCAGAGTAACTCCGGGGAGCTGTTTTTT. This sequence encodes CASTRRTGQSNSGELFF.

DNA of the CDR3: TGTGCCATCAGCGATATCGTCTACACCTTC. The encoded protein is CAISDIVYTF. The rearrangement links TRBV10-3 to TRBJ1-2; D gene ambiguous. CDR3 length equals 10 residues. Trimming removed 6 bases from V and 10 bases from J, with 9 bases in between. Germline V CDR1 and CDR2: ENHRY, SYGVKD.

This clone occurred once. As DNA, the CDR3 is TGTGCCAGCAGTTCTTTGGGGGCTACTGAAGCTTTCTTT. Translating gives CASSSLGATEAFF. The rearrangement joins TRBV6-5 to TRBJ1-1; possible D gene TRBD1, 6 bases. Per the germline V gene, CDR1 is MNHEY and CDR2 is SVGAGI. The CDR3 totals 13 residues. V lost 4 bases and J 5 bases, leaving 11 bases between the germline ends.

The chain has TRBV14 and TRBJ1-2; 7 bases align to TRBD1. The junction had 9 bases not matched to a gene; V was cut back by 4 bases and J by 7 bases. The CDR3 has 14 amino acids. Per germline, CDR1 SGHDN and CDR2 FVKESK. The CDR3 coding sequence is TGTGCCAGCAGCCCTAACTACAGGGGTGGTGGCTACACCTTC. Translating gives CASSPNYRGGGYTF.

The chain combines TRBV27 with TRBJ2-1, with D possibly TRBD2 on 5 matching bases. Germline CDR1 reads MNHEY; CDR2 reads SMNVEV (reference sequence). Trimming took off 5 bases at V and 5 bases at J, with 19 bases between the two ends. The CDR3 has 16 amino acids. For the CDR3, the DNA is TGTGCCAGCAGTCGACCAGCGGTGGGTTTCCACAATGAGCAGTTCTTC. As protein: CASSRPAVGFHNEQFF.